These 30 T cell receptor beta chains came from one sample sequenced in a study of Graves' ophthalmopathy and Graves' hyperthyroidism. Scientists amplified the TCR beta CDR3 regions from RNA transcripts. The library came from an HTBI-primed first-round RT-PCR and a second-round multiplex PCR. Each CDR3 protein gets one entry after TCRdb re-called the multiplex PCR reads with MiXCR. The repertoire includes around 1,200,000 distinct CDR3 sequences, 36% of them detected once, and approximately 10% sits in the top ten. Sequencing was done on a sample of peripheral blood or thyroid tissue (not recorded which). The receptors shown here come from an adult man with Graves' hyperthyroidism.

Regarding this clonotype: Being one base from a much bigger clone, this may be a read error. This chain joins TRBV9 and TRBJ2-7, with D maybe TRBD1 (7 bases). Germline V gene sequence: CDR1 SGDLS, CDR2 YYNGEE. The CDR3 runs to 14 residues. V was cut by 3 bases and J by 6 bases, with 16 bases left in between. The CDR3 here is CASSASPQGGEQYF. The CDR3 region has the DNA TGTGCCAGCAGCGCATCCCCCCAGGGGGGCGAGCAGTACTTC.

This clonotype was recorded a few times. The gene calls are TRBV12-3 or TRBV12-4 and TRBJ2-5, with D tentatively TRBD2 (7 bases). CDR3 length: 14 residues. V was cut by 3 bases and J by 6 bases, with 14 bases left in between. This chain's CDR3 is CASSFPRGHKTQYF. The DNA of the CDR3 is TGTGCCAGCAGTTTTCCGCGGGGGCATAAGACCCAGTACTTC.

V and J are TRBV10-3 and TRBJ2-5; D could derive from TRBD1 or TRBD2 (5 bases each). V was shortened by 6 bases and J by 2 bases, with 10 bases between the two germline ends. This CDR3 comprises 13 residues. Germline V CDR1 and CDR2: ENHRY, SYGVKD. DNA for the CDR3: TGTGCCATCAGCACCGGGACGCAAGAGACCCAGTACTTC. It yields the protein CAISTGTQETQYF.

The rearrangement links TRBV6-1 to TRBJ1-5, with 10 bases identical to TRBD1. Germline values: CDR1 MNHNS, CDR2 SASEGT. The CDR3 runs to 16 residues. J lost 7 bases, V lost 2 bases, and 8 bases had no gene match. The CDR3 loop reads CASSEPGQGWIQPQHF. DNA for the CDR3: TGTGCCAGCAGTGAACCGGGACAGGGGTGGATCCAGCCCCAGCATTTT.

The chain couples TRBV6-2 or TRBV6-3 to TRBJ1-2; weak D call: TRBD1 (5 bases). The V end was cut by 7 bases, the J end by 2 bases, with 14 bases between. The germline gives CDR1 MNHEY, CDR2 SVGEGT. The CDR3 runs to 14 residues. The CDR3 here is CASTLSGGNYGYTF. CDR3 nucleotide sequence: TGTGCCAGCACCCTCTCCGGGGGAAACTATGGCTACACCTTC.

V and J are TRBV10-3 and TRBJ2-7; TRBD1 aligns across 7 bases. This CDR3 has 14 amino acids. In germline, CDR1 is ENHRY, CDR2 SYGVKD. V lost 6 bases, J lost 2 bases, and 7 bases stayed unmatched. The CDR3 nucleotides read TGTGCCATCAGCCGCACAGGGGTAACCTACGAGCAGTACTTC. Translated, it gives CAISRTGVTYEQYF.

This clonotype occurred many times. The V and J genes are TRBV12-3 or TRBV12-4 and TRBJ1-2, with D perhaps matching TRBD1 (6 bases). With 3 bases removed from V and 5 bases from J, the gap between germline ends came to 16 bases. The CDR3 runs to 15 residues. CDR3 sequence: CASSFTQGPRYGYTF. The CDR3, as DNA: TGTGCCAGCAGTTTTACGCAGGGGCCGCGGTATGGCTACACCTTC.

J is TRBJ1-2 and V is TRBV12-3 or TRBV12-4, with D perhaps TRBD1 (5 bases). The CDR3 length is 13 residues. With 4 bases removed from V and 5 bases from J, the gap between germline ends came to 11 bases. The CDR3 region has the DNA TGTGCCAGCAGTTCCCAGGGTTTATATGGCTACACCTTC. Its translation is CASSSQGLYGYTF.

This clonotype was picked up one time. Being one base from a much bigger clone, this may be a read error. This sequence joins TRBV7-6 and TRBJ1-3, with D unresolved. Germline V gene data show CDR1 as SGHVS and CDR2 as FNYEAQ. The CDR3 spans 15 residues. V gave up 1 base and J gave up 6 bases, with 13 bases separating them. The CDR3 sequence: CASSLERNWENTIYF. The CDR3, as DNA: TGTGCCAGCAGCTTAGAACGGAACTGGGAAAACACCATATATTTT.

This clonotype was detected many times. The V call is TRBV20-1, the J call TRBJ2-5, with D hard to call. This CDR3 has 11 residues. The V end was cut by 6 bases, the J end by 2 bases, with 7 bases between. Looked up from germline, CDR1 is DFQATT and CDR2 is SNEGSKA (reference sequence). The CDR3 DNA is TGCAGTGCCCCGCTACAAGAGACCCAGTACTTC. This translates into CSAPLQETQYF.

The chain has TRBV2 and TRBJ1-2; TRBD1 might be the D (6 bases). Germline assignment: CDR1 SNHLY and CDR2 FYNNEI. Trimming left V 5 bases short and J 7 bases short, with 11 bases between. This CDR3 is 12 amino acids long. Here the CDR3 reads CASSRGRGGYTF. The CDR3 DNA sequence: TGTGCCAGCAGTCGGGGCAGGGGTGGCTACACCTTC.

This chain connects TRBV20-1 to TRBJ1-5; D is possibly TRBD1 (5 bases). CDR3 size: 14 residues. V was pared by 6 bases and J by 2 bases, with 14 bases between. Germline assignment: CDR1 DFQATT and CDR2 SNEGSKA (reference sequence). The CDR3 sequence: CSASVGTGNQPQHF. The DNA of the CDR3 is TGCAGTGCCTCCGTCGGGACGGGCAATCAGCCCCAGCATTTT.

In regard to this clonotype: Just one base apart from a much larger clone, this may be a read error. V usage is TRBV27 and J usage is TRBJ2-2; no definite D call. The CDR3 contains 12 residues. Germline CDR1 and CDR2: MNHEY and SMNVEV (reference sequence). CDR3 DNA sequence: TGTGCCATCAGTTTGAACGGCGGGGAGCTGTTTTTT. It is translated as CAISLNGGELFF.

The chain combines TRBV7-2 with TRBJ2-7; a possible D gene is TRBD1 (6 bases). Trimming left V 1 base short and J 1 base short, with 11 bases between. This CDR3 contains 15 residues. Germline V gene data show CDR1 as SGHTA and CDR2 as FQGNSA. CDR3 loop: CASSLVQGVSYEQYF. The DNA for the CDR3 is TGTGCCAGCAGCTTAGTACAGGGTGTATCCTACGAGCAGTACTTC.

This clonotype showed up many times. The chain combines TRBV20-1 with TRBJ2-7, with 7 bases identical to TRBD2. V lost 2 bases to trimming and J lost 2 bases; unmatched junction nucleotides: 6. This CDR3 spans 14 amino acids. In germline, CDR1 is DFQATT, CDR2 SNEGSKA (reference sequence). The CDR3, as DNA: TGCAGTGCTAGAACGACTAGCTCCACCTACGAGCAGTACTTC. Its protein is CSARTTSSTYEQYF.

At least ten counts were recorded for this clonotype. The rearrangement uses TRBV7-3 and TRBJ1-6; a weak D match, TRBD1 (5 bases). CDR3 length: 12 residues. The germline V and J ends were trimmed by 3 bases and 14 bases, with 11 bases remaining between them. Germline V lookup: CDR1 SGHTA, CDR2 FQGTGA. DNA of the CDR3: TGTGCCAGCAGCTTCCCAGGGAGTACCCTCCACTTT. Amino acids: CASSFPGSTLHF. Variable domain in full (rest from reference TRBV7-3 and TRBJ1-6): GAGVSQTPSNKVTEKGKYVELRCDPISGHTALYWYRQSLGQGPEFLIYFQGTGAADDSGLPNDRFFAVRPEGSVSTLKIQRTERGDSAVYLCASSFPGSTLHFGNGTRLTVT.

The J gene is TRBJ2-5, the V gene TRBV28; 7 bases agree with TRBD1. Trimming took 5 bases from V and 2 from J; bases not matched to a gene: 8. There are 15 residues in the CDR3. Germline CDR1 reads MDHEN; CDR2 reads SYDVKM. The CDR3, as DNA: TGTGCCAGCAGTGCTAGTTGGGGACAGCAAGAGACCCAGTACTTC. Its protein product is CASSASWGQQETQYF.

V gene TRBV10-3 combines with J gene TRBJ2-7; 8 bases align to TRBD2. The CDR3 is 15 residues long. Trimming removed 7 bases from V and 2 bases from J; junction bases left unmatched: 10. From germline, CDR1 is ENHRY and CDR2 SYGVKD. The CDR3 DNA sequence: TGTGCCATCATGAATCTAGCGGGCAAGCCCTACGAGCAGTACTTC. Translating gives CAIMNLAGKPYEQYF.

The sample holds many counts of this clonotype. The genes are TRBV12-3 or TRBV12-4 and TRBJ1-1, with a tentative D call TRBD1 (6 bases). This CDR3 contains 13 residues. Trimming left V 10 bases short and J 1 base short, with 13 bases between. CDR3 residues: CATSGTTNTEAFF. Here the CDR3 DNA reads TGTGCCACCTCCGGGACAACGAACACTGAAGCTTTCTTT.

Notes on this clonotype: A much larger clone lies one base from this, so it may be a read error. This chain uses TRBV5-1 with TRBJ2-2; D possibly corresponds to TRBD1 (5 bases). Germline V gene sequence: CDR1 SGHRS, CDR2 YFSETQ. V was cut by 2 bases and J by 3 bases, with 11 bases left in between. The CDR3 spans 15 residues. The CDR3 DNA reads TGCGCCAGCAGCTTTAGGACACCGGACACCGGGGAGCTGTTTTTT. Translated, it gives CASSFRTPDTGELFF. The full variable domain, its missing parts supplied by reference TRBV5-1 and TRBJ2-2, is KAGVTQTPRYLIKTRGQQVTLSCSPISGHRSVSWYQQTPGQGLQFLFEYFSETQRNKGNFPGRFSGRQFSNSRSEMNVSTLELGDSALYLCASSFRTPDTGELFFGEGSRLTVL.

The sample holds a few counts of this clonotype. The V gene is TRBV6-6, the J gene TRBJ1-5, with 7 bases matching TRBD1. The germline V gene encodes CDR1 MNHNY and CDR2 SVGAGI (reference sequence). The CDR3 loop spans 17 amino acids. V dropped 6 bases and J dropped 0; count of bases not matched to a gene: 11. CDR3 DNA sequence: TGTGCCAGCAGCCCACGGGCACAGGGGAATAGCAATCAGCCCCAGCATTTT. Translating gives CASSPRAQGNSNQPQHF.

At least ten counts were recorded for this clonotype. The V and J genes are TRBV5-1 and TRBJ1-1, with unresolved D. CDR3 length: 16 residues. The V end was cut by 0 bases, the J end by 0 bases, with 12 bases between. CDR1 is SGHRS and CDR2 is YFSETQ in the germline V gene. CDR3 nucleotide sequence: TGCGCCAGCAGCTTGGCCTTAGGCGATATGAACACTGAAGCTTTCTTT. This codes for CASSLALGDMNTEAFF.

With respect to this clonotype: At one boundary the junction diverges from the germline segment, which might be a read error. DNA for the CDR3: TGCAGCGTACCACCCGGGGGGCTGTTTTTT. Translated, it gives CSVPPGGLFF. This chain uses TRBV29-1 with TRBJ2-2; D may be TRBD2 (6 bases). The CDR3 has 10 residues. Germline CDR1 is SQVTM and CDR2 is ANQGSEA.

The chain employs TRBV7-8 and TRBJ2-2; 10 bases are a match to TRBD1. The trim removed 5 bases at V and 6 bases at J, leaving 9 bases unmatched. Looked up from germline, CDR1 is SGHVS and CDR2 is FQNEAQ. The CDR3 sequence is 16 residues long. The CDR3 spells CASSSRDRGHSGELFF. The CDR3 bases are TGTGCCAGCAGCAGTCGGGACAGGGGTCATTCCGGGGAGCTGTTTTTT.

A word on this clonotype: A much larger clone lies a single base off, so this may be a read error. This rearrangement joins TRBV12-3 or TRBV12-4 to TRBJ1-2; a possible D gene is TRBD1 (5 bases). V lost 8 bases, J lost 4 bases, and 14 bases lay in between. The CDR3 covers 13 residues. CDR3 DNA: TGTGCCAGCGCACAGGACGGGGCCTATGGCTACACCTTC. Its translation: CASAQDGAYGYTF.

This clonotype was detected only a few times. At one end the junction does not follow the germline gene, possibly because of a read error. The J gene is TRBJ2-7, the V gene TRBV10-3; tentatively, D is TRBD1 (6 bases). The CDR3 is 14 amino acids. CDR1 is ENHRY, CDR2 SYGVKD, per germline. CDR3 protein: CASSRQDMLYEQYF. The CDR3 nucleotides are TGTGCCAGCAGTCGACAGGACATGCTCTACGAGCAGTACTTC.

This CDR3 reads CASSQDREGNQPQHF. The CDR3 nucleotides read TGCGCCAGCAGCCAGGACAGGGAAGGCAATCAGCCCCAGCATTTT. This chain uses TRBV4-3 with TRBJ1-5; 8 bases align to TRBD1. The CDR3 runs to 15 residues. The V gene end was trimmed by 3 bases and the J gene end by 2 bases; junction bases not matched to a gene: 3. Germline-derived CDR1 and CDR2 are LGHNA and YSLEER.

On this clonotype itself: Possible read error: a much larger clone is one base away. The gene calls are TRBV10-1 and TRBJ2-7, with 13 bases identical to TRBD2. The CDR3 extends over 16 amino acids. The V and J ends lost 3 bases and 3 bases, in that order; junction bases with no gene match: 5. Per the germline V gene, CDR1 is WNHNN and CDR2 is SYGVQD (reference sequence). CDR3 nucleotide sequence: TGCGCCAGCAGTGAACACGGGACTAGCGGGAACTACGAGCAGTACTTC. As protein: CASSEHGTSGNYEQYF.

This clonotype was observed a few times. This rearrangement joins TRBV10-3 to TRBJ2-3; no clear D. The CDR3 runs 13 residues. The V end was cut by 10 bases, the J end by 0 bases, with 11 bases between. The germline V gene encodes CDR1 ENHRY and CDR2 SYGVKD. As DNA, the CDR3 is TGTGCCACCGGCGACGGAAGCACAGATACGCAGTATTTT. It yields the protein CATGDGSTDTQYF.

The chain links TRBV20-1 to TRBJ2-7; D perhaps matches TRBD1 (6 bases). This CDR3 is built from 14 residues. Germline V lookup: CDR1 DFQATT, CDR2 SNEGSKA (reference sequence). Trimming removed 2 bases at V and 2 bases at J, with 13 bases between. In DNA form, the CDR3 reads TGCAGTGCTAGACCCCCACAGGGTCCCTACGAGCAGTACTTC. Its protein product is CSARPPQGPYEQYF.